The clone carrying this T cell receptor (beta chain) came up a few times. Antigen: not known. A read error may produce the germline difference seen at one junction end. The CDR3 is 15 amino acids. Germline-derived CDR1 and CDR2 are SGHAT and FQNNGV. This entry is derived from a study of CD4 T cells in relation to SARS-CoV-2 and coronaviruses. Study at large: Negative control cultures got HIV-1 Nef peptides or no peptide. Shared crossreactive spike epitopes were mapped to their HLA restriction. General study points: Pre-pandemic and post-infection samples never came from the same donor.

The method was immunoSEQ multiplex PCR; TCRdb's version includes in-frame clones alone and lacks a portion of them. The table includes 15,000 to 25,000 clones, over 65% detected once. The unexposed donors gave CD4+ T cells in about 2011-2018, prior to COVID-19. The cells were cultured for approximately 10 days before CD4+ T cells were isolated. Cells permitting, SARS-CoV-2 S/N and four cold-coronavirus spikes were tested on unexposed-donor CD4+ T cells. Sequenced: CD4+ T cells from PBMCs, cultured in vitro. The receptor comes from a human donor in good health. The gene calls are TRBV11-2 and TRBJ2-7, with TRBD2 matching over 7 bases. This CDR3 reads CASSLGSSGPYKQYF. The CDR3 DNA is TGTGCCAGCAGCTTAGGATCTAGCGGACCCTACAAGCAGTACTTC.